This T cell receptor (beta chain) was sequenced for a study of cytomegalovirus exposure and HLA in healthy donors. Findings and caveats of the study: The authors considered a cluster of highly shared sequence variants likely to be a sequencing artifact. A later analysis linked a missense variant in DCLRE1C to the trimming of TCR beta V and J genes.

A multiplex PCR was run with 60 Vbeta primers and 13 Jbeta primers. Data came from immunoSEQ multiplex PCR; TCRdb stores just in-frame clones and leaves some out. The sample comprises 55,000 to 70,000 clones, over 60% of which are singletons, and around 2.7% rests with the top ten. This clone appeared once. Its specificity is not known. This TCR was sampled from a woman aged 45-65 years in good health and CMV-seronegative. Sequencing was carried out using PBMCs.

The CDR3 loop reads CATSRFAQGGYEQYF. In DNA form, the CDR3 reads TGTGCCACCAGCAGGTTTGCACAGGGGGGCTACGAGCAGTACTTC. The chain recombines TRBV15 with TRBJ2-7; TRBD1 matches at 8 bases. V shed 3 bases and J 3 bases; nucleotides not matched to a gene: 7. The CDR3 is made up of 15 amino acids. Germline V gene lookup returns CDR1 LNHNV and CDR2 YYDKDF (reference sequence).